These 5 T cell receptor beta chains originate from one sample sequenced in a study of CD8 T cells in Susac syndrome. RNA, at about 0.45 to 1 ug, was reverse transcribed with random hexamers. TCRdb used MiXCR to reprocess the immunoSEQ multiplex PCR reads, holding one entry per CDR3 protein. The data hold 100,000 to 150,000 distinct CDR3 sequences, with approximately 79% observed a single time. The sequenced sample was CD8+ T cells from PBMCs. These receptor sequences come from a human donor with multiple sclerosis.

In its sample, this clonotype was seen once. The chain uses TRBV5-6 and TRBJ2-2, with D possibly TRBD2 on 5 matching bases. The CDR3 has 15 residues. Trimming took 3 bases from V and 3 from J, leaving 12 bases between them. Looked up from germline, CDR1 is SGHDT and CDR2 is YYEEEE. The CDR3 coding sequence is TGTGCCAGCAGCTGGAAGGAGGCGTACACCGGGGAGCTGTTTTTT. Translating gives CASSWKEAYTGELFF. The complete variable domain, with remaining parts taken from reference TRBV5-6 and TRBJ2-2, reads DAGVTQSPTHLIKTRGQQVTLRCSPKSGHDTVSWYQQALGQGPQFIFQYYEEEERQRGNFPDRFSGHQFPNYSSELNVNALLLGDSALYLCASSWKEAYTGELFFGEGSRLTVL.

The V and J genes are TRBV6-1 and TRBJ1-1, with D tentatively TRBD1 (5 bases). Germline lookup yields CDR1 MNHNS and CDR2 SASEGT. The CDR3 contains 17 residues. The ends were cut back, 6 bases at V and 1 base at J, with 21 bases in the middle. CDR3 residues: CASRADRWGRANTEAFF. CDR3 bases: TGTGCCAGCAGGGCCGATAGGTGGGGGAGAGCGAACACTGAAGCTTTCTTT.

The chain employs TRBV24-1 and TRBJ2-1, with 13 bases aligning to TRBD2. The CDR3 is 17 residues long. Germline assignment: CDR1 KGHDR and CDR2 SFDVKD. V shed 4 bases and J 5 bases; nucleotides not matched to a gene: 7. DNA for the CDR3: TGTGCCACCAGTGAGACACTAGCGGGAGGGCCACACAATGAGCAGTTCTTC. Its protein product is CATSETLAGGPHNEQFF.

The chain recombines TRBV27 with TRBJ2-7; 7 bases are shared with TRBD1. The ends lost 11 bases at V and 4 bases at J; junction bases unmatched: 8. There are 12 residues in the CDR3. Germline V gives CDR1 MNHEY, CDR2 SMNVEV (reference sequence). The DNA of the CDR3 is TGTGCCTCCTATGACAGGGTGTACGAGCAGTACGTC. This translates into CASYDRVYEQYV.

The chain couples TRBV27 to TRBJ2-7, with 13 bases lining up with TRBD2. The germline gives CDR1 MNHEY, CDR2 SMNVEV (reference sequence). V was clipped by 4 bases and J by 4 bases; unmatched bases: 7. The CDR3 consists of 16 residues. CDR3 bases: TGTGCCAGCAGTTCCGGACTAGCGGGGGACCTTTACGAGCAGTACTTC. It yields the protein CASSSGLAGDLYEQYF.